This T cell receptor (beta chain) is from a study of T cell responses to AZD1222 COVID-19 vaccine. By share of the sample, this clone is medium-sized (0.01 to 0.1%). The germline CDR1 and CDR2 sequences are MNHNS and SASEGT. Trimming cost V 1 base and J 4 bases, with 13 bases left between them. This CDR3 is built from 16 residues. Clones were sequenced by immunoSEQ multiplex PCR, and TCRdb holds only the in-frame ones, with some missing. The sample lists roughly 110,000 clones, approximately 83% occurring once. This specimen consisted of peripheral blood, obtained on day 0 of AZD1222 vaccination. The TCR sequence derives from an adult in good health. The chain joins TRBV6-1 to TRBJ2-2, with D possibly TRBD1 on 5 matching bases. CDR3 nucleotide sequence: TGTGCCAGCAGTGAAGGGACACAGGAGCCCACCGGGGAGCTGTTTTTT. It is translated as CASSEGTQEPTGELFF.